This TCR beta chain comes out of a study of T cells in Graves' hyperthyroidism and ophthalmopathy. Study-wide results and limits: Ophthalmopathy was identified by the model a median about six months ahead of onset. Most clonotypes expanded in the thyroid (above 0.001) were also present in blood.

Graves' hyperthyroidism was deemed stable absent ophthalmopathy progression within 18 months. Patients were excluded because of uncontrolled infection, other autoimmune disease, pregnancy or lactation. The germline V gene has CDR1 DFQATT and CDR2 SNEGSKA (reference sequence). This CDR3 comprises 16 residues. The germline V and J ends were trimmed by 3 bases and 1 base, with 18 bases remaining between them. This clonotype has ten or more counts. The antigen is unknown. The TCR beta CDR3 regions underwent amplification using RNA transcripts as the source. When the TCR CDR3 underwent first-round RT-PCR, the HTBI primer set was used. TCRdb analysed the multiplex PCR reads with MiXCR anew, one entry per CDR3 protein. The sample carries about 540,000 distinct CDR3 sequences, around 46% recorded once.

This chain links TRBV20-1 with TRBJ1-1; D is ambiguous. The sample taken for sequencing was peripheral blood or thyroid tissue (not recorded which). The sequence was obtained from a woman between 18 and 29 years old with Graves' hyperthyroidism. The CDR3 loop is CSASNPRAGGNTEAFF. Written as DNA, the CDR3 is TGCAGTGCTAGTAATCCCCGGGCTGGTGGGAACACTGAAGCTTTCTTT.